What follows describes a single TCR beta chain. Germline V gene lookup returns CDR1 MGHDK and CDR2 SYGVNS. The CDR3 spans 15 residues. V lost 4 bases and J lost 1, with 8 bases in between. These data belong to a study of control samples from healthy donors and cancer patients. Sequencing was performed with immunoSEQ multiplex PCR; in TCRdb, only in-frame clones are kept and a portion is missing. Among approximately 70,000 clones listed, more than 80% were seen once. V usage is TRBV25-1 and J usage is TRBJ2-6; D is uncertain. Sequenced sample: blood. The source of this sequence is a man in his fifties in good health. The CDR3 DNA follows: TGTGCCAGCAGTGGAAAAGTGTCTGGGGCCAACGTCCTGACTTTC. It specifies CASSGKVSGANVLTF.